This TCR beta chain derives from a study of CD8 T cells in ankylosing spondylitis. General study results and limits: There was a TCR beta motif, made of eight highly homologous variants, that appeared characteristic of ankylosing spondylitis blood. Disease-linked clones bore a CD8+ phenotype and were relatively rare in peripheral blood. Reports say disease-linked clones showed up significantly more in matched ankylosing spondylitis synovial fluid.

This clonotype has a handful of counts. Its antigen remains unknown. It was by quantitative 5'-RACE with molecular barcodes that TCR beta libraries were made. TCRdb re-called the 5' RACE reads with MiXCR, one entry per CDR3 protein. The sample holds approximately 340,000 distinct CDR3 sequences; about 15% are singletons and the top ten take approximately 0.99%. The sequencing sample was made of blood, either unsorted or a sorted T cell fraction (not recorded which). The receptor was derived from a male donor with ankylosing spondylitis or in good health (not recorded which).

CDR3 DNA: TGTGCCAGCAGTTTAGGAACCGATGGAGAGCAGTACTTC. The encoded protein is CASSLGTDGEQYF. V usage is TRBV12-3 or TRBV12-4 and J usage is TRBJ2-7; no reliable D call. Trimming removed 1 base from V and 7 bases from J, with 11 bases in between. The CDR3 contains 13 residues.